These 19 T cell receptor beta chains were all obtained from the same sample, sequenced in a study of cytomegalovirus exposure and HLA in healthy donors. PCR used 60 Vbeta primers and 13 Jbeta primers. Sequenced by immunoSEQ multiplex PCR; TCRdb stores in-frame clones only, minus some. The top ten clones hold over 2.5% of a sample with 80,000 to 100,000 clones, about 79% of them seen once. The sample was PBMCs. The receptors here all came from a male donor in good health and CMV-seropositive.

This chain links TRBV29-1 with TRBJ1-4; a weak D match, TRBD1 (5 bases). Germline V gene data show CDR1 as SQVTM and CDR2 as ANQGSEA. V lost 5 bases and J lost 5, with 15 bases in between. This CDR3 region has 14 residues. CDR3 protein: CSVSNRGGNEKLFF. CDR3 coding DNA: TGCAGCGTTTCTAATCGCGGGGGGAATGAAAAACTGTTTTTT.

V usage is TRBV2 and J usage is TRBJ2-7, with 8 nucleotides matching TRBD1. The CDR3 runs 13 residues. The germline V gene has CDR1 SNHLY and CDR2 FYNNEI. V lost 4 bases and J lost 3; bases outside the gene matches: 2. The CDR3 protein is CASSVDRGYEQYF. Here the CDR3 DNA reads TGTGCCAGCAGTGTCGACAGGGGCTACGAGCAGTACTTC.

This clone was recorded only once. This chain uses TRBV7-6 with TRBJ2-5; 8 bases are a match to TRBD1. This CDR3 comprises 15 residues. The V gene end was trimmed by 2 bases and the J gene end by 4 bases; junction bases not matched to a gene: 6. Germline V gene data show CDR1 as SGHVS and CDR2 as FNYEAQ. DNA for the CDR3: TGTGCCAGCAGCTTAATGGACAGGGACTCAGAGACCCAGTACTTC. Protein product: CASSLMDRDSETQYF. The whole variable domain, remainder taken from reference TRBV7-6 and TRBJ2-5, is GAGVSQSPRYKVTKRGQDVALRCDPISGHVSLYWYRQALGQGPEFLTYFNYEAQQDKSGLPNDRFSAERPEGSISTLTIQRTEQRDSAMYRCASSLMDRDSETQYFGPGTRLLVL.

CDR3 region: CASSSETGTEQYF. CDR3 nucleotide sequence: TGCGCCAGCAGCTCGGAGACAGGGACCGAGCAGTACTTC. The chain joins TRBV5-1 to TRBJ2-7; 7 nucleotides line up with TRBD1. The V segment lost 3 bases and the J segment 6 bases; nucleotides outside the gene matches: 6. Germline V lookup: CDR1 SGHRS, CDR2 YFSETQ. This CDR3 has 13 residues. Variable domain in full (rest from reference TRBV5-1 and TRBJ2-7): KAGVTQTPRYLIKTRGQQVTLSCSPISGHRSVSWYQQTPGQGLQFLFEYFSETQRNKGNFPGRFSGRQFSNSRSEMNVSTLELGDSALYLCASSSETGTEQYFGPGTRLTVT.

This clone has a single count. The V gene is TRBV28, the J gene TRBJ1-2, with 7 bases that match TRBD1. The germline V gene has CDR1 MDHEN and CDR2 SYDVKM. With V trimmed by 4 bases and J by 4 bases, 6 bases remained unmatched. The CDR3 has 14 residues. CDR3 coding DNA: TGTGCCAGCAGTTCCGGACAGGCCAGCTATGGCTACACCTTC. This sequence encodes CASSSGQASYGYTF.

This chain links TRBV11-2 with TRBJ1-6, with D maybe TRBD1 (6 bases). CDR3 length equals 13 residues. Germline CDR1 is SGHAT and CDR2 is FQNNGV. The V gene lost 5 bases and the J gene lost 9 bases, with 11 bases spanning the gap. Here the CDR3 DNA reads TGTGCCAGCAGCGCCTTACAGGGTTCACCCCTCCACTTT. This sequence encodes CASSALQGSPLHF.

This rearrangement joins TRBV7-2 to TRBJ2-3, with TRBD2 identical over 7 bases. After removal of 0 bases from V and 6 bases from J, the junction contained 6 bases not matched to a gene. Germline V gene lookup returns CDR1 SGHTA and CDR2 FQGNSA. The CDR3 has 15 residues. The CDR3: CASSLARLAGDTQYF. CDR3 in DNA: TGTGCCAGCAGCTTAGCCCGACTAGCAGGTGATACGCAGTATTTT. The full variable domain, completed using reference TRBV7-2 and TRBJ2-3, is GAGVSQSPSNKVTEKGKDVELRCDPISGHTALYWYRQSLGQGLEFLIYFQGNSAPDKSGLPSDRFSAERTGGSVSTLTIQRTQQEDSAVYLCASSLARLAGDTQYFGPGTRLTVL.

V gene TRBV28 combines with J gene TRBJ2-3; D possibly corresponds to TRBD2 (6 bases). The CDR3 consists of 16 residues. The V and J ends lost 3 bases and 0 bases respectively, with 13 bases between them. CDR1 MDHEN and CDR2 SYDVKM come from the germline V gene. The CDR3 nucleotides are TGTGCCAGCAGTTTGGGGACTTTATCTAGCACAGATACGCAGTATTTT. This codes for CASSLGTLSSTDTQYF.

V usage is TRBV5-1 and J usage is TRBJ1-1, with 10 positions matching TRBD1. This CDR3 contains 14 residues. Germline V gene sequence: CDR1 SGHRS, CDR2 YFSETQ. V shed 8 bases, J shed 0 bases, and the junction held 4 bases outside the gene matches. The CDR3 bases are TGCGCCAGTGGGACAGGGGATCTGAACACTGAAGCTTTCTTT. Its protein is CASGTGDLNTEAFF.

The chain is built from TRBV10-3 and TRBJ1-4, with 7 bases that match TRBD1. This CDR3 is 13 amino acids long. J gave up 4 bases and V 8 bases, and 4 bases lay outside the gene matches. Per germline, CDR1 ENHRY and CDR2 SYGVKD. The CDR3, as DNA: TGTGCCATCGGGGACAGCCTTAATGAAAAACTGTTTTTT. As protein: CAIGDSLNEKLFF.

V usage is TRBV29-1 and J usage is TRBJ2-1; the D gene is possibly TRBD1 (8 bases). The germline V gene encodes CDR1 SQVTM and CDR2 ANQGSEA. The CDR3 has 13 amino acids. V lost 2 bases and J lost 15, with 20 bases in between. Written as DNA, the CDR3 is TGCAGCGTTGAAAGCGGGACAGGCATCGAGGGGTTCTTC. It yields the protein CSVESGTGIEGFF.

This clone showed up just a few times. The rearrangement joins TRBV7-2 to TRBJ2-5; D may be TRBD2 (7 bases). V was shortened by 8 bases and J by 0 bases, with 13 bases between the two germline ends. The CDR3 is 14 amino acids. Looked up from germline, CDR1 is SGHTA and CDR2 is FQGNSA. CDR3 loop: CASRGAPYQETQYF. The DNA for the CDR3 is TGTGCCAGCCGGGGGGCTCCGTACCAAGAGACCCAGTACTTC.

The chain's CDR3 is CASSELGGGSYNEQFF. CDR3 nucleotide sequence: TGTGCCAGCAGTGAATTAGGCGGGGGGTCCTACAATGAGCAGTTCTTC. The rearrangement joins TRBV25-1 to TRBJ2-1, with 8 positions matching TRBD2. The CDR3 is made up of 16 amino acids. The V gene end was trimmed by 1 base and the J gene end by 1 base; junction bases not matched to a gene: 3. CDR1 and CDR2 from the germline V gene are MGHDK and SYGVNS.

The J gene is TRBJ1-3, the V gene TRBV14, with TRBD1 as a possible D gene (6 bases). V was trimmed by 4 bases and J by 7 bases, leaving 11 bases between them. Germline CDR1 SGHDN, CDR2 FVKESK. This CDR3 spans 13 amino acids. The CDR3 is CASSPGTRNTIYF. The CDR3 region has the DNA TGTGCCAGCAGCCCCGGGACAAGGAACACCATATATTTT.

The chain employs TRBV5-3 and TRBJ1-6; D call uncertain. TRBV5-3 is an ORF, and what it does is uncertain. The CDR3 loop spans 16 amino acids. The V and J ends lost 4 bases and 10 bases respectively, with 21 bases between them. CDR3 nucleotide sequence: TGTGCCAGAAGCCTCGTGACCTCGGTGAGCGAGTCACCCCTCCACTTT. Translating it yields CARSLVTSVSESPLHF.

This rearrangement joins TRBV9 to TRBJ2-7; TRBD2 matches at 7 bases. The CDR3 runs to 15 residues. Per germline, CDR1 SGDLS and CDR2 YYNGEE. The junction had 10 bases not matched to a gene; V was cut back by 4 bases and J by 3 bases. The CDR3 bases are TGTGCCAGCAGCCCGAGCGGGGCAGGTGGCTACGAGCAGTACTTC. Translation gives CASSPSGAGGYEQYF.

This chain joins TRBV5-1 and TRBJ1-1; tentative D call: TRBD1 (5 bases). The V and J ends lost 0 bases and 0 bases respectively, with 12 bases between them. Germline-derived CDR1 and CDR2 are SGHRS and YFSETQ. The CDR3 sequence is 16 residues long. CDR3 in DNA: TGCGCCAGCAGCTTGGGCAGGACATCTATGAACACTGAAGCTTTCTTT. It encodes CASSLGRTSMNTEAFF.

For this clone: Mismatch with germline at one junction end may stem from a read error. The chain joins TRBV7-7 to TRBJ1-4; maybe TRBD1 (5 bases). The germline V gene encodes CDR1 SSHAT and CDR2 FNYEAQ (reference sequence). The CDR3 spans 14 residues. The CDR3 reads CASSLGGTNEKLFF. DNA of the CDR3: TGTGCTAGCAGCTTGGGGGGAACTAATGAAAAACTGTTTTTT.

This rearrangement joins TRBV9 to TRBJ1-1; tentatively, D is TRBD1 (6 bases). This CDR3 spans 13 amino acids. Trimming took 2 bases from V and 5 from J, leaving 10 bases between them. Germline assignment: CDR1 SGDLS and CDR2 YYNGEE. CDR3 sequence: CASSVRGETEAFF. In DNA form, the CDR3 reads TGTGCCAGCAGCGTCAGGGGAGAGACTGAAGCTTTCTTT.